A single sample is the source of the 4 T cell receptor beta chains below, sequenced in a study of OX40 agonist ivuxolimab in advanced cancers. Library construction relied on the immunoSEQ multiplex PCR assay. TCRdb mirrors the immuneACCESS table, restricted to in-frame sequences. Some clones are absent from its copies; in checked studies, under half trace to an unresolved V gene, and the reason for the others is unknown. The sample table records more than 80,000 clones; 90% to 95% of these occur just once. The ten largest clones take up around 2.5% of the sample. This sample comprised CD4+ or CD8+ T cells sorted from blood, obtained in a trial of the OX40 agonist ivuxolimab. These receptors all come from an adult with an advanced solid tumor such as melanoma, head and neck, liver or kidney cancer.

This chain connects TRBV5-1 to TRBJ2-1; tentatively, D is TRBD1 (6 bases). CDR3 length: 14 amino acids. Germline CDR1 reads SGHRS; CDR2 reads YFSETQ. The V and J ends lost 4 bases and 2 bases respectively, with 10 bases between them. For the CDR3, the DNA is TGCGCCAGCAGCCTCCGGGACACCTACAATGAGCAGTTCTTC. Residues: CASSLRDTYNEQFF. The full variable domain, completed using reference TRBV5-1 and TRBJ2-1, is KAGVTQTPRYLIKTRGQQVTLSCSPISGHRSVSWYQQTPGQGLQFLFEYFSETQRNKGNFPGRFSGRQFSNSRSEMNVSTLELGDSALYLCASSLRDTYNEQFFGPGTRLTVL.

The chain is built from TRBV4-1 and TRBJ2-3; perhaps TRBD1 as D (5 bases). This CDR3 is built from 15 residues. The V end was cut by 3 bases, the J end by 0 bases, with 10 bases between. Germline V gives CDR1 MGHRA, CDR2 YSYEKL. The CDR3 sequence: CASSHQGPSTDTQYF. Here the CDR3 DNA reads TGCGCCAGCAGCCACCAGGGCCCAAGCACAGATACGCAGTATTTT.

This sequence joins TRBV5-5 and TRBJ1-2; 7 bases line up with TRBD1. The CDR3 spans 13 residues. From germline, CDR1 is SGHKS and CDR2 YYEKEE (reference sequence). With 1 base clipped from V and 8 bases from J, the junction kept 5 bases outside the gene matches. The CDR3 region is CASSLTGVYGYTF. CDR3 nucleotide sequence: TGTGCCAGCAGCTTGACAGGGGTCTACGGCTACACCTTC.

The chain joins TRBV27 to TRBJ2-7, with D uncertain. This CDR3 has 12 amino acids. In germline, CDR1 is MNHEY, CDR2 SMNVEV (reference sequence). V lost 5 bases to trimming and J lost 3 bases, with 8 bases between them. The CDR3, as DNA: TGTGCCAGCAGTCCTTTGGGCTACGAGCAGTACTTC. Its translation: CASSPLGYEQYF.